One sample yielded the 32 T cell receptor beta chains listed below, sequenced in a study of graft-versus-host responses after intestinal transplantation. Produced via immunoSEQ multiplex PCR; TCRdb's table is partial and in-frame only. The sample lists about 10,000 clones; approximately 92% were seen once. This material consisted of PBMCs, taken approximately 68 days after transplant. These receptor sequences come from a human patient who received an intestinal transplant, so some T cells may come from the graft donor.

The rearrangement joins TRBV27 to TRBJ2-1; D unclear. The CDR3 has 14 residues. V lost 7 bases, J lost 8 bases, and 18 bases lay in between. The germline CDR1 and CDR2 sequences are MNHEY and SMNVEV (reference sequence). DNA of the CDR3: TGTGCCAGCACTACGTATACACGGGCGGATGAGCAGTTCTTC. This encodes CASTTYTRADEQFF.

This chain connects TRBV27 to TRBJ1-4, with D tentatively TRBD1 (5 bases). The CDR3 sequence is 14 residues long. Germline V lookup: CDR1 MNHEY, CDR2 SMNVEV (reference sequence). The V end was cut by 2 bases, the J end by 5 bases, with 9 bases between. The CDR3 DNA is TGTGCCAGCAGTTTAAGACAGAGAAATGAAAAACTGTTTTTT. Translating it yields CASSLRQRNEKLFF.

The chain has TRBV13 and TRBJ2-7, with 7 bases fitting TRBD2. Germline CDR1 PRHDT, CDR2 FYEKMQ (reference sequence). There are 15 residues in the CDR3. Germline trimming cut 1 base from V and 3 bases from J; bases unmatched to any gene: 6. CDR3 loop: CASSLAAGEGYEQYF. CDR3 nucleotides: TGTGCCAGCAGCTTAGCGGCGGGAGAGGGCTACGAGCAGTACTTC.

This clone was seen only once. The CDR3 nucleotides read TGTGCCAGCAGCTTAGAAGTCGGATTCTCCTACAATGAGCAGTTCTTC. Protein sequence: CASSLEVGFSYNEQFF. The gene calls are TRBV7-9 and TRBJ2-1, with D unresolved. The CDR3 is 16 residues long. Trimming cost V 1 base and J 0 bases, with 10 bases left between them. Germline CDR1 SEHNR, CDR2 FQNEAQ (reference sequence).

CDR3 protein: CASSSGNTGELFF. For the CDR3, the DNA is TGTGCCAGCAGTAGCGGGAACACCGGGGAGCTGTTTTTT. The chain joins TRBV6-4 to TRBJ2-2, with a tentative D call TRBD2 (5 bases). Germline CDR1 reads MRHNA; CDR2 reads SNTAGT. The CDR3 contains 13 residues. Trimming left V 5 bases short and J 1 base short, with 5 bases between.

V is TRBV4-1 and J is TRBJ1-1; D unresolved. Trimming stripped 0 bases from V and 11 bases from J, with 16 bases between. The CDR3 loop spans 14 amino acids. Germline V CDR1 and CDR2: MGHRA, YSYEKL. CDR3 region: CASSQDPGGSGAFF. The CDR3 DNA is TGCGCCAGCAGCCAAGATCCAGGAGGTTCTGGGGCTTTCTTT.

The chain combines TRBV18 with TRBJ2-2, with 11 positions matching TRBD2. Germline CDR1 and CDR2: KGHSH and LQKENI. The CDR3 has 18 residues. Trimming at V came to 2 bases and at J to 6 bases, leaving 11 bases not matched to a gene. As DNA, the CDR3 is TGTGCCAGCTCACCAGAAACTAGCGGGAGCCTGTTCTCCGGGGAGCTGTTTTTT. Protein product: CASSPETSGSLFSGELFF.

This clone occurred once. The chain employs TRBV5-6 and TRBJ2-5, with D perhaps matching TRBD1 or TRBD2 (5 bases each). The CDR3 loop spans 17 amino acids. The ends were cut back, 0 bases at V and 2 bases at J, with 17 bases in the middle. Germline lookup yields CDR1 SGHDT and CDR2 YYEEEE. The CDR3 region is CASSLGETPGTQETQYF. DNA for the CDR3: TGTGCCAGCAGCTTGGGGGAGACACCCGGGACGCAAGAGACCCAGTACTTC.

The chain joins TRBV4-3 to TRBJ2-3; D is possibly TRBD2 (5 bases). Trimming left V 0 bases short and J 1 base short, with 11 bases between. The CDR3 spans 16 residues. Per the germline V gene, CDR1 is LGHNA and CDR2 is YSLEER. The CDR3 is CASSQDGWGGTDTQYF. The CDR3 DNA reads TGCGCCAGCAGCCAAGATGGGTGGGGAGGCACAGATACGCAGTATTTT.

CDR3 DNA sequence: TGCGCCAGCAGCCAAGAGGGGACTAGTTCGCCCGGGGAGCTGTTTTTT. Encoded protein: CASSQEGTSSPGELFF. This sequence joins TRBV4-1 and TRBJ2-2; 8 nucleotides line up with TRBD2. With V trimmed by 0 bases and J by 6 bases, 6 bases remained unmatched. The CDR3 sequence is 16 residues long. Germline lookup yields CDR1 MGHRA and CDR2 YSYEKL.

The chain links TRBV6-1 to TRBJ1-1; possible D gene TRBD1, 6 bases. Germline V gene sequence: CDR1 MNHNS, CDR2 SASEGT. V was clipped by 8 bases and J by 1 base, with 17 bases between them. CDR3 length equals 15 residues. CDR3 region: CASPLGGGANTEAFF. CDR3 in DNA: TGTGCCAGCCCCCTCGGGGGGGGCGCGAACACTGAAGCTTTCTTT.

The V and J genes are TRBV28 and TRBJ2-4, with 8 bases identical to TRBD1. The junction had 12 bases not matched to a gene; V was cut back by 5 bases and J by 6 bases. The CDR3 contains 16 residues. Germline V CDR1 and CDR2: MDHEN, SYDVKM. The CDR3 region has the DNA TGTGCCAGCAGTCCTCTCGGACAGGGATTGACAAACATTCAGTACTTC. Its protein is CASSPLGQGLTNIQYF. Complete variable domain (other parts from reference TRBV28 and TRBJ2-4): DVKVTQSSRYLVKRTGEKVFLECVQDMDHENMFWYRQDPGLGLRLIYFSYDVKMKEKGDIPEGYSVSREKKERFSLILESASTNQTSMYLCASSPLGQGLTNIQYFGAGTRLSVL.

This chain links TRBV29-1 with TRBJ1-2, with unresolved D. V lost 6 bases and J 5 bases, leaving 19 bases between the germline ends. CDR1 and CDR2 from the germline V gene are SQVTM and ANQGSEA. CDR3 size: 14 residues. CDR3 in amino acids: CSVPMRINPYGYTF. CDR3 nucleotides: TGCAGCGTCCCCATGCGGATCAACCCATATGGCTACACCTTC.

This clone was seen a single time. V gene TRBV6-6 combines with J gene TRBJ1-5; TRBD1 is a possible D gene (6 bases). Germline V gene lookup returns CDR1 MNHNY and CDR2 SVGAGI (reference sequence). Trimming shortened V by 5 bases and J by 2 bases, and 10 bases separated the two germline ends. The CDR3 totals 14 residues. CDR3 bases: TGTGCCAGCAGTCTAGGACAGCGCAATCAGCCCCAGCATTTT. Translated, it gives CASSLGQRNQPQHF.

The chain is built from TRBV13 and TRBJ2-7, with no clear D. V was trimmed by 0 bases and J by 2 bases, leaving 11 bases between them. The germline CDR1 and CDR2 sequences are PRHDT and FYEKMQ (reference sequence). This CDR3 comprises 15 residues. Written as DNA, the CDR3 is TGTGCCAGCAGCTTAGGGGGAAATACTCCCTACGAGCAGTACTTC. Translation: CASSLGGNTPYEQYF.

The J gene is TRBJ2-3, the V gene TRBV27, with 7 nucleotides matching TRBD2. V was clipped by 2 bases and J by 5 bases; unmatched bases: 1. In germline, CDR1 is MNHEY, CDR2 SMNVEV (reference sequence). CDR3 length equals 13 residues. As DNA, the CDR3 is TGTGCCAGCAGTTTACCGGGAGGAGATACGCAGTATTTT. Amino acids: CASSLPGGDTQYF.

The rearrangement joins TRBV27 to TRBJ2-7; 8 positions agree with TRBD1. This CDR3 contains 15 residues. Looked up from germline, CDR1 is MNHEY and CDR2 is SMNVEV (reference sequence). Trimming removed 5 bases from V and 0 bases from J; junction bases left unmatched: 6. CDR3 in amino acids: CASSPWTGSSYEQYF. CDR3 bases: TGTGCCAGCAGTCCCTGGACAGGGAGCTCCTACGAGCAGTACTTC.

This clone was counted between two and nine times. This chain links TRBV5-1 with TRBJ1-5; perhaps TRBD1 as D (5 bases). Germline V CDR1 and CDR2: SGHRS, YFSETQ. The length of the CDR3 is 16 residues. Between the trimmed V and J ends, which lost 0 bases and 5 bases, there was a span of 15 bases. The CDR3 region is CASSLEGTGGYQPQHF. The CDR3 nucleotides read TGCGCCAGCAGCTTGGAGGGGACGGGGGGATATCAGCCCCAGCATTTT. The complete variable domain, with remaining parts taken from reference TRBV5-1 and TRBJ1-5, reads KAGVTQTPRYLIKTRGQQVTLSCSPISGHRSVSWYQQTPGQGLQFLFEYFSETQRNKGNFPGRFSGRQFSNSRSEMNVSTLELGDSALYLCASSLEGTGGYQPQHFGDGTRLSIL.

The chain combines TRBV4-3 with TRBJ2-1, with a tentative D call TRBD1 (5 bases). Germline lookup yields CDR1 LGHNA and CDR2 YSLEER. Trimming removed 1 base at V and 5 bases at J, with 15 bases between. This CDR3 is built from 16 residues. CDR3 DNA: TGCGCCAGCAGCCAAGCCCCAGGGATGAAGGACAATGAGCAGTTCTTC. This codes for CASSQAPGMKDNEQFF.

The rearrangement uses TRBV9 and TRBJ2-1; TRBD2 agrees at 8 bases. Germline lookup yields CDR1 SGDLS and CDR2 YYNGEE. The V and J ends lost 0 bases and 5 bases, in that order; junction bases with no gene match: 13. CDR3 length equals 18 residues. The CDR3 region has the DNA TGTGCCAGCAGCGTAGGAGGCGAAAGCGGGAGTAGACACAATGAGCAGTTCTTC. Amino acids: CASSVGGESGSRHNEQFF. Full variable domain (remainder filled in from reference TRBV9 and TRBJ2-1): DSGVTQTPKHLITATGQRVTLRCSPRSGDLSVYWYQQSLDQGLQFLIQYYNGEERAKGNILERFSAQQFPDLHSELNLSSLELGDSALYFCASSVGGESGSRHNEQFFGPGTRLTVL.

The gene calls are TRBV28 and TRBJ1-2; 9 positions match TRBD1. With V trimmed by 5 bases and J by 7 bases, 5 bases remained unmatched. This CDR3 has 13 amino acids. Germline V gives CDR1 MDHEN, CDR2 SYDVKM. For the CDR3, the DNA is TGTGCCAGCAGTCCCTGGACAGGGGTTGGCTACACCTTC. Translating gives CASSPWTGVGYTF.

This clone was recorded only once. The rearrangement joins TRBV7-9 to TRBJ2-1; D not certain. The germline V and J ends were trimmed by 5 bases and 2 bases, with 13 bases remaining between them. Germline V gives CDR1 SEHNR, CDR2 FQNEAQ (reference sequence). CDR3 length: 15 amino acids. In DNA, the CDR3 is TGTGCCAGCAGCCAATCCCTCCCCCCCTACAATGAGCAGTTCTTC. It specifies CASSQSLPPYNEQFF.

The chain is built from TRBV27 and TRBJ2-1; D unclear. V lost 2 bases and J 0 bases, leaving 14 bases between the germline ends. The germline V gene has CDR1 MNHEY and CDR2 SMNVEV (reference sequence). There are 17 residues in the CDR3. CDR3 amino acids: CASSLDPPSPSYNEQFF. The CDR3 bases are TGTGCCAGCAGTTTAGACCCCCCTAGTCCCTCCTACAATGAGCAGTTCTTC.

This clone was counted only a few times. V is TRBV28 and J is TRBJ2-5; D is uncertain. Trimming stripped 2 bases from V and 5 bases from J, with 3 bases between. Germline lookup yields CDR1 MDHEN and CDR2 SYDVKM. This CDR3 spans 11 amino acids. In DNA, the CDR3 is TGTGCCAGCAGTTTAGACGAGACCCAGTACTTC. Encoded protein: CASSLDETQYF. Together with reference TRBV28 and TRBJ2-5, the CDR3 gives the full variable domain: DVKVTQSSRYLVKRTGEKVFLECVQDMDHENMFWYRQDPGLGLRLIYFSYDVKMKEKGDIPEGYSVSREKKERFSLILESASTNQTSMYLCASSLDETQYFGPGTRLLVL.

The chain links TRBV9 to TRBJ2-1; 13 nucleotides agree with TRBD2. Trimming cost V 0 bases and J 6 bases; bases outside gene matches: 0. This CDR3 has 15 residues. Germline-derived CDR1 and CDR2 are SGDLS and YYNGEE. Written as DNA, the CDR3 is TGTGCCAGCAGCGTAGGGACTAGCGGGAGCAATGAGCAGTTCTTC. Residues: CASSVGTSGSNEQFF.

This clone was detected once. The sample contains more than one DNA sequence encoding this CDR3. The chain uses TRBV28 and TRBJ2-2; 9 bases match TRBD2. V lost 7 bases to trimming and J lost 10 bases; unmatched junction nucleotides: 10. CDR3 size: 14 residues. Per germline, CDR1 MDHEN and CDR2 SYDVKM. CDR3 in amino acids: CASTRGLAGLELFF. The CDR3 region has the DNA TGTGCCAGCACCCGGGGGCTAGCGGGACTGGAGCTGTTTTTT.

V usage is TRBV6-6 and J usage is TRBJ2-2; TRBD2 aligns across 8 bases. V shed 0 bases and J 4 bases; nucleotides not matched to a gene: 4. Germline V gives CDR1 MNHNY, CDR2 SVGAGI (reference sequence). This CDR3 has 16 residues. CDR3 nucleotide sequence: TGTGCCAGCAGTTACTCGCGGGGGGCCGTCACCGGGGAGCTGTTTTTT. Its protein is CASSYSRGAVTGELFF.

CDR3 protein: CASSVMGVDYGYTF. In nucleotides, the CDR3 is TGTGCCAGCAGTGTCATGGGGGTGGACTATGGCTACACCTTC. This sequence joins TRBV9 and TRBJ1-2; possibly TRBD1 for D (5 bases). CDR1 is SGDLS and CDR2 is YYNGEE in the germline V gene. CDR3 length: 14 amino acids. Trimming left V 5 bases short and J 3 bases short, with 14 bases between.

The V and J genes are TRBV19 and TRBJ1-1; D is ambiguous. This CDR3 region has 15 residues. With 3 bases removed from V and 1 base from J, the gap between germline ends came to 12 bases. The germline V gene encodes CDR1 LNHDA and CDR2 SQIVND (reference sequence). CDR3: CASSILDKGNTEAFF. The CDR3 DNA is TGTGCCAGTAGTATTCTTGATAAAGGGAACACTGAAGCTTTCTTT.

With respect to this clone: One end of the junction varies from germline; a read error may be responsible. The gene calls are TRBV11-2 and TRBJ1-2; maybe TRBD1 (5 bases). CDR1 and CDR2 (germline): SGHAT, FQNNGV. The CDR3 totals 13 residues. CDR3 nucleotide sequence: TGTGCCAGCAGTTTAGGGGCGGGGTATGGCTACACCTTC. Protein: CASSLGAGYGYTF.

The chain recombines TRBV28 with TRBJ2-1; no reliable D call. This CDR3 comprises 15 residues. The V end was cut by 2 bases, the J end by 0 bases, with 8 bases between. Germline V lookup: CDR1 MDHEN, CDR2 SYDVKM. The DNA for the CDR3 is TGTGCCAGCAGTTTACTCGCAGGCTCCTACAATGAGCAGTTCTTC. It codes for CASSLLAGSYNEQFF.

V is TRBV28 and J is TRBJ2-7; the D gene could be TRBD1 or TRBD2 (5 bases each). The CDR3 has 15 residues. V gave up 5 bases and J gave up 4 bases, with 18 bases separating them. Germline V gives CDR1 MDHEN, CDR2 SYDVKM. In nucleotides, the CDR3 is TGTGCCAGCAGTCGATGGGACCGGGGCTTATACGAGCAGTACTTC. Protein sequence: CASSRWDRGLYEQYF.